This paragraph reports one T cell receptor (beta chain). Its cognate antigen is unknown. The record originates from a study of T cell responses to AZD1222 COVID-19 vaccine. Study-level results: Most donors were white British and more were female, and clonal diversity was possibly underestimated.

V lost 7 bases, J lost 8 bases, and 17 bases lay in between. This CDR3 is 13 amino acids long. Germline CDR1 reads MDHEN; CDR2 reads SYDVKM. Assay used: immunoSEQ multiplex PCR; TCRdb lists only in-frame clones, some missing. The sample yields some 150,000 clones, around 91% seen once. The source is an adult in good health. The V gene is TRBV28, the J gene TRBJ1-1; possible D gene TRBD1, 6 bases. Sequencing was performed on peripheral blood, taken on day 0 of AZD1222 vaccination. CDR3 coding DNA: TGTGCCAGCACCCCCCCGGGGGGCGCCGAAGCTTTCTTT. This gives the protein CASTPPGGAEAFF.